The sequence of this T cell receptor beta chain was determined in a study of regulatory T cells in long-lasting Graves disease. Arm-PCR of CDR3 regions with iRepertoire HTBI primers generated TCR beta libraries. From the multiplex PCR reads, TCRdb called clonotypes with MiXCR, one entry per CDR3 protein. This sample has about 350,000 distinct CDR3 sequences, with 15% to 20% found just once. V shed 3 bases and J 4 bases; nucleotides not matched to a gene: 8. The CDR3 covers 17 residues. Study-level points and caveats: Gene preferences differed: TRBV28, TRBJ1-2, TRBJ2-5 in persistent cases.

This clonotype was counted many times. The antigen remains unidentified. The time point was: newly diagnosed GD, antithyroid drugs for less than 3 months. RNA extracted from PBMCs served as the sequencing template. The sample was also reused in another study, on T cells in Graves' hyperthyroidism and ophthalmopathy.

The sequenced sample was peripheral blood mononuclear cells (PBMCs), obtained at new diagnosis, from a patient treated with antithyroid drugs. The chain is built from TRBV12-3 or TRBV12-4 and TRBJ2-3; 12 bases agree with TRBD2. The clonotype comes from a woman between 18 and 29 years old with Graves disease. CDR3 DNA sequence: TGTGCCAGCAGTTTCTCAACTAGCGGGAGGCGGGCAGATACGCAGTATTTT. It specifies CASSFSTSGRRADTQYF.